Listed here are 12 T cell receptor beta chains from one sample, sequenced in a study of patients and donors after allogeneic stem cell transplantation (dated by TCRdb to the early 2020s). The library was generated by RT-PCR. The instrument given in TCRdb is NextSeq 550. TCRdb cleaned the public reads at Q25 with fastp, built clones with MiXCR and kept in-frame beta chains. Each entry merges the rows of one CDR3 protein and shows their most common DNA and genes. Here the sample has 800,000 to 1,000,000 distinct CDR3 sequences; roughly 18% occur a single time. The ten largest clones take up around 5.5% of the sample. Sequenced sample: blood, either unsorted or a sorted T cell fraction (not recorded which). These TCRs come from a human donor who was either an allogeneic HSCT recipient or a stem cell or donor lymphocyte infusion donor (not recorded which). It is not recorded whose cells these are; they may come from a transplant donor.

This clonotype was observed many times. V and J are TRBV12-3 or TRBV12-4 and TRBJ2-4; D perhaps matches TRBD1 (6 bases). Trimming shortened V by 5 bases and J by 8 bases, and 19 bases separated the two germline ends. This CDR3 comprises 15 residues. The CDR3 DNA reads as TGTGCCAGCAGTGTCCACAGGGTAAAGGGAGACATTCAGTACTTC. Its protein is CASSVHRVKGDIQYF.

The rearrangement joins TRBV20-1 to TRBJ2-5; D unresolved. CDR1 is DFQATT, CDR2 SNEGSKA, per germline (reference sequence). V was trimmed by 2 bases and J by 5 bases, leaving 15 bases between them. CDR3 length: 14 amino acids. The DNA for the CDR3 is TGCAGTGCTAGATACGGGCTAGGGCGTGAGACCCAGTACTTC. Its translation is CSARYGLGRETQYF.

The rearrangement joins TRBV25-1 to TRBJ1-6; 9 bases are shared with TRBD1. The CDR3 has 16 amino acids. Trimming removed 4 bases from V and 7 bases from J; junction bases left unmatched: 8. Germline loops: CDR1 MGHDK, CDR2 SYGVNS. CDR3 amino acids: CASSVHRDRDNSPLHF. DNA of the CDR3: TGTGCCAGCAGTGTGCACCGGGACAGGGACAATTCACCCCTCCACTTT.

The chain recombines TRBV10-3 with TRBJ2-7, with unresolved D. This CDR3 is built from 14 residues. The V end lost 4 bases, the J end lost 4 bases, and 14 bases lay between the germline ends. The germline V gene has CDR1 ENHRY and CDR2 SYGVKD. As DNA, the CDR3 is TGTGCCATCAGTGTAGGTGACAATCGTTACGAGCAGTACTTC. Translating it yields CAISVGDNRYEQYF.

The chain has TRBV20-1 and TRBJ2-2; D not certain. The germline gives CDR1 DFQATT, CDR2 SNEGSKA (reference sequence). V lost 3 bases to trimming and J lost 0 bases, with 8 bases between them. The CDR3 extends over 14 amino acids. CDR3 protein: CSARSGANTGELFF. DNA for the CDR3: TGCAGTGCTAGGTCAGGAGCGAACACCGGGGAGCTGTTTTTT.

This clonotype was counted only a few times. The chain couples TRBV21-1 to TRBJ1-6. TRBV21-1 corresponds to a pseudogene. CDR3 length: 20 amino acids. CDR3 in amino acids: CASSNPKNSWKKTYNSPLHF. DNA for the CDR3: TGTGCCAGCAGCAACCCGAAGAATAGCTGGAAGAAAACCTATAATTCACCCCTCCACTTT.

The rearrangement links TRBV20-1 to TRBJ1-6, with D unclear. The CDR3 totals 14 residues. Trimming stripped 0 bases from V and 12 bases from J, with 15 bases between. The germline gives CDR1 DFQATT, CDR2 SNEGSKA (reference sequence). The CDR3 coding sequence is TGCAGTGCTAGAGATGGACCACAAGTAGGACCCCTCCACTTT. Translating gives CSARDGPQVGPLHF.

This chain links TRBV6-5 with TRBJ2-3; the match to TRBD2 covers 9 bases. The V and J ends lost 1 base and 5 bases, in that order; junction bases with no gene match: 7. The CDR3 is 16 amino acids. Germline V CDR1 and CDR2: MNHEY, SVGAGI. The CDR3 spells CASSYWRGGREDTQYF. The DNA for the CDR3 is TGTGCCAGCAGTTACTGGCGGGGGGGCCGAGAAGATACGCAGTATTTT.

This clonotype was counted between two and nine times. This sequence joins TRBV7-2 and TRBJ2-7, with D tentatively TRBD1 (8 bases). The germline V gene has CDR1 SGHTA and CDR2 FQGNSA. This CDR3 spans 12 amino acids. V lost 11 bases and J 2 bases, leaving 13 bases between the germline ends. CDR3 DNA: TGTGCCTCACAGGGGGGGACCTACGAGCAGTACTTC. Protein product: CASQGGTYEQYF.

The chain links TRBV19 to TRBJ2-7, with a possible D match to TRBD1 (5 bases). This CDR3 is built from 13 residues. Germline lookup yields CDR1 LNHDA and CDR2 SQIVND (reference sequence). With 3 bases removed from V and 4 bases from J, the gap between germline ends came to 10 bases. CDR3 residues: CASSITQEYEQYF. In DNA, the CDR3 is TGTGCCAGTAGTATTACACAGGAGTACGAGCAGTACTTC.

On this clonotype: An end of the junction differs from the germline gene, which may be a read error. This sequence joins TRBV6-1 and TRBJ1-3; no clear D. Germline V gene data show CDR1 as MNHNS and CDR2 as SASEGT. The CDR3 spans 13 residues. The CDR3 sequence: CASQQPSRNTIYF. The CDR3 DNA is TGTGCCAGCCAACAACCCTCTAGAAACACCATATATTTT.

The chain is built from TRBV7-6 and TRBJ1-2, with D maybe TRBD1 (5 bases). Looked up from germline, CDR1 is SGHVS and CDR2 is FNYEAQ. The CDR3 length is 12 residues. V was cut by 5 bases and J by 6 bases, with 10 bases left in between. This chain's CDR3 is CASSRDGNGYTF. DNA of the CDR3: TGTGCCAGCAGCCGGGACGGAAATGGCTACACCTTC. Together with reference TRBV7-6 and TRBJ1-2, the CDR3 gives the full variable domain: GAGVSQSPRYKVTKRGQDVALRCDPISGHVSLYWYRQALGQGPEFLTYFNYEAQQDKSGLPNDRFSAERPEGSISTLTIQRTEQRDSAMYRCASSRDGNGYTFGSGTRLTVV.